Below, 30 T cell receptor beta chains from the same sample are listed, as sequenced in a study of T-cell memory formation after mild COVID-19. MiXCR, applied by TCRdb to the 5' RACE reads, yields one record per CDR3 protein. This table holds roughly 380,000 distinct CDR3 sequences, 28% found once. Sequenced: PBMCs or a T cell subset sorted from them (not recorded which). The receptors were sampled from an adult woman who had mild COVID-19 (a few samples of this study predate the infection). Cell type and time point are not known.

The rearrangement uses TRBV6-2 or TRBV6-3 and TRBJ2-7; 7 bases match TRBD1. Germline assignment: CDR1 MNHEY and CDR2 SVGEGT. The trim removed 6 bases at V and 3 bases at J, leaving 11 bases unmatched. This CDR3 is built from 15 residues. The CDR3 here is CASRSLPTGLYEQYF. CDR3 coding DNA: TGTGCCAGCAGAAGCCTCCCGACAGGGCTCTACGAGCAGTACTTC.

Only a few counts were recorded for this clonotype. The CDR3 nucleotides read TGTGCCAGCAGCTTCTCCTGGGGGAAGAGGGTGAACACTGAAGCTTTCTTT. It is translated as CASSFSWGKRVNTEAFF. The chain joins TRBV7-6 to TRBJ1-1, with D possibly being TRBD1 (5 bases). Trimming left V 3 bases short and J 0 bases short, with 17 bases between. Per the germline V gene, CDR1 is SGHVS and CDR2 is FNYEAQ. The CDR3 covers 17 residues.

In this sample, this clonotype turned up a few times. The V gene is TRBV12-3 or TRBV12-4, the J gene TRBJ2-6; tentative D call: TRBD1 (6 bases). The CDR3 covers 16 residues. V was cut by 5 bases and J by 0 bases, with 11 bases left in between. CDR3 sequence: CASSPQGHSGANVLTF. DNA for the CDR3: TGTGCCAGCAGTCCACAGGGCCACTCTGGGGCCAACGTCCTGACTTTC.

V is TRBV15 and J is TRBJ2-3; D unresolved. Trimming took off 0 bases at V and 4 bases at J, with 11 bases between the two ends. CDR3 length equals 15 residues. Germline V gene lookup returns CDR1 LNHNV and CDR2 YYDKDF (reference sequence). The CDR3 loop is CATSRERRVADTQYF. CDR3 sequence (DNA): TGTGCCACCAGCAGAGAACGGCGTGTCGCAGATACGCAGTATTTT.

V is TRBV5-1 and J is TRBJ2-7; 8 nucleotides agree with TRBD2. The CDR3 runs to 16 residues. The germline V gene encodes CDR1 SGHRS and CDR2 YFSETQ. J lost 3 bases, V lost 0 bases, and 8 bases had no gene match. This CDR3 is CASSLASSGGNYEQYF. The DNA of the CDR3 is TGCGCCAGCAGCTTGGCCTCCAGCGGGGGCAACTACGAGCAGTACTTC.

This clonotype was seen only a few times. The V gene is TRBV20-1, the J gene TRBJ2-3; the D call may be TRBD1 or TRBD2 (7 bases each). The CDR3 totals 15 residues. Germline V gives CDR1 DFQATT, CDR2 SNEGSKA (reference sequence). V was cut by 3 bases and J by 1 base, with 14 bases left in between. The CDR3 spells CSASRGGRGTDTQYF. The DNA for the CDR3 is TGCAGTGCTAGCAGGGGGGGCCGGGGCACAGATACGCAGTATTTT.

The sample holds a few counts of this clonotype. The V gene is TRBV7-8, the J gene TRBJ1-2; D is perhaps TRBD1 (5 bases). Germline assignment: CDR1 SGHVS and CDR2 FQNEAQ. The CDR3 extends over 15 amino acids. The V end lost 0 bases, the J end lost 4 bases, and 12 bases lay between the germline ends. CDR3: CASSLAQGVGYGYTF. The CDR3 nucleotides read TGTGCCAGCAGCTTAGCGCAGGGTGTCGGCTATGGCTACACCTTC.

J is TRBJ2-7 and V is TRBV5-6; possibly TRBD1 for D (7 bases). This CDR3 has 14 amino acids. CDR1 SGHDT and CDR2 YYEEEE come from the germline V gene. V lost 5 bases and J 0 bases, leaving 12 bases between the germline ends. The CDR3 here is CASRTGRLSYEQYF. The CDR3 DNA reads TGTGCCAGCAGGACAGGGAGGCTCTCCTACGAGCAGTACTTC. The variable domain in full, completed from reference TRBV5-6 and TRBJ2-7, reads DAGVTQSPTHLIKTRGQQVTLRCSPKSGHDTVSWYQQALGQGPQFIFQYYEEEERQRGNFPDRFSGHQFPNYSSELNVNALLLGDSALYLCASRTGRLSYEQYFGPGTRLTVT.

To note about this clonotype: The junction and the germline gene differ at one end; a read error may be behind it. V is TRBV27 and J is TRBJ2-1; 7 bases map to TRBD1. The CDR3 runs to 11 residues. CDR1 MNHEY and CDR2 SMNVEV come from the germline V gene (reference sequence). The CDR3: CASSRGDSRIF. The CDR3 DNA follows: TGTGCCAGCAGTCGTGGGGACAGTAGGATCTTC.

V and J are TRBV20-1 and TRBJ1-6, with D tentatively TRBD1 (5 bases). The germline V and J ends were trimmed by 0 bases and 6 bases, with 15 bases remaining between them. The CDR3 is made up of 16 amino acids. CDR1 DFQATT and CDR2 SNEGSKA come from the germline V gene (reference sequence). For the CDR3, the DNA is TGCAGTGCTAGAGAGGAGGGGACTCCTAGTAATTCACCCCTCCACTTT. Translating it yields CSAREEGTPSNSPLHF.

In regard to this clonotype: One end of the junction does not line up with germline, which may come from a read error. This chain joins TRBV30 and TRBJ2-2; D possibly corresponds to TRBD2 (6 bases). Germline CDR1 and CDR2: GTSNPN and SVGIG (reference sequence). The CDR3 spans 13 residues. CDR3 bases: TGTGCCCGGAGCGGGCCCTACACCGGGGAGCTGTTTTTT. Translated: CARSGPYTGELFF.

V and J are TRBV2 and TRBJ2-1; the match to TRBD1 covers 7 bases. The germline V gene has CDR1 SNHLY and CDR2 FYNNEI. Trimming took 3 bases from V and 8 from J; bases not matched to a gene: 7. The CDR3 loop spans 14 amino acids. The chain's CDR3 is CASSDGQDGHEQFF. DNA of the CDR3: TGTGCCAGCAGTGACGGACAGGACGGGCATGAGCAGTTCTTC.

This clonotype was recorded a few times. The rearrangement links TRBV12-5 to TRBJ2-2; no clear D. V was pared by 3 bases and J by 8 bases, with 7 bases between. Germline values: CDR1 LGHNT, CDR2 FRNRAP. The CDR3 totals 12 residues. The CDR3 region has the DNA TGTGCTAGTGGTTTCAGTAATGGGGAGCTGTTTTTT. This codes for CASGFSNGELFF.

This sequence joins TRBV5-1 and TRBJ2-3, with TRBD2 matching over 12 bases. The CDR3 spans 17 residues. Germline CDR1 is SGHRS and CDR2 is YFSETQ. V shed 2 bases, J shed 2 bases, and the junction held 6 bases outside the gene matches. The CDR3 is CASSLMTSGGSTDTQYF. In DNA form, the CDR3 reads TGCGCCAGCAGCTTAATGACTAGCGGGGGATCCACAGATACGCAGTATTTT.

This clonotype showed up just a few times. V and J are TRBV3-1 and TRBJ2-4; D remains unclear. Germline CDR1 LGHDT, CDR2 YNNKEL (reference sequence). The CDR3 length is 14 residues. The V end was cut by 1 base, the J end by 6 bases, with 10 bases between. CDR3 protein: CASSQGNAANIQYF. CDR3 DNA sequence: TGTGCCAGCAGCCAAGGAAATGCAGCAAACATTCAGTACTTC.

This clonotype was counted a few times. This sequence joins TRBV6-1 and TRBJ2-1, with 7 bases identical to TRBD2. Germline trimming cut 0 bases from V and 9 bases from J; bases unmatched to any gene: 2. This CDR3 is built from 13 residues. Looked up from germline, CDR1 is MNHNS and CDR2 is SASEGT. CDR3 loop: CASSEAGGAEQFF. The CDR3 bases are TGTGCCAGCAGTGAAGCGGGAGGGGCTGAGCAGTTCTTC.

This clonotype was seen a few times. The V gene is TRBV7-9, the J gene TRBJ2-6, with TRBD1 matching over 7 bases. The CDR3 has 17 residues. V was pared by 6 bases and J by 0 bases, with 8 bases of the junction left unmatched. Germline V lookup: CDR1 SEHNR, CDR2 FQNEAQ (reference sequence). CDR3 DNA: TGTGCCAGCAGTCGGACAGGAGAAATCTCTGGGGCCAACGTCCTGACTTTC. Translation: CASSRTGEISGANVLTF.

This CDR3 reads CASIQLSYGYTF. In DNA form, the CDR3 reads TGTGCCAGCATCCAGTTGTCCTATGGCTACACCTTC. The chain employs TRBV2 and TRBJ1-2; D call uncertain. The V gene's germline CDR1 is SNHLY and CDR2 FYNNEI. Between the trimmed V and J ends, which lost 7 bases and 4 bases, there was a span of 10 bases. The CDR3 spans 12 residues. The entire variable domain, with the rest obtained from reference TRBV2 and TRBJ1-2, is as follows: EPEVTQTPSHQVTQMGQEVILRCVPISNHLYFYWYRQILGQKVEFLVSFYNNEISEKSEIFDDQFSVERPDGSNFTLKIRSTKLEDSAMYFCASIQLSYGYTFGSGTRLTVV.

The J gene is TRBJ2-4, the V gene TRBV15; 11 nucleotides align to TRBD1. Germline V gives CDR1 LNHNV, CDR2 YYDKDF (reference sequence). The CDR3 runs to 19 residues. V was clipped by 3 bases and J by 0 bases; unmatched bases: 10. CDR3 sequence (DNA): TGTGCCACCAGCAGGGGGACAGGGGGTGTAATTCTAGCCAAAAACATTCAGTACTTC. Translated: CATSRGTGGVILAKNIQYF. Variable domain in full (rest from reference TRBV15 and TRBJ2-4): DAMVIQNPRYQVTQFGKPVTLSCSQTLNHNVMYWYQQKSSQAPKLLFHYYDKDFNNEADTPDNFQSRRPNTSFCFLDIRSPGLGDTAMYLCATSRGTGGVILAKNIQYFGAGTRLSVL.

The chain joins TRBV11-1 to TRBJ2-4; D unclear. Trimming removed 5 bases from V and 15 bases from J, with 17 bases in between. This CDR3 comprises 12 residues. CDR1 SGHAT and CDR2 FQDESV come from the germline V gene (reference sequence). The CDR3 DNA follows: TGTGCCAGCAGCCCCGATGGTCAGGTGCGGTACTTC. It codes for CASSPDGQVRYF.

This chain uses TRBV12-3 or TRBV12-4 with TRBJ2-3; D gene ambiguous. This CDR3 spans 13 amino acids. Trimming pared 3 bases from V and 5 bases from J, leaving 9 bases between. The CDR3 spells CASSFGLGDTQYF. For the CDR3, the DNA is TGTGCCAGCAGTTTCGGGCTGGGAGATACGCAGTATTTT.

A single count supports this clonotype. The CDR3 coding sequence is TGTGCCAGCAGCGTGGACAGGGATGGGACCCAGTACTTC. It is translated as CASSVDRDGTQYF. The rearrangement joins TRBV9 to TRBJ2-5, with 8 bases identical to TRBD1. In germline, CDR1 is SGDLS, CDR2 YYNGEE. The CDR3 is 13 amino acids. Unmatched junction bases numbered 4, after V lost 2 bases and J lost 7 bases. The entire variable domain, with the rest obtained from reference TRBV9 and TRBJ2-5, is as follows: DSGVTQTPKHLITATGQRVTLRCSPRSGDLSVYWYQQSLDQGLQFLIQYYNGEERAKGNILERFSAQQFPDLHSELNLSSLELGDSALYFCASSVDRDGTQYFGPGTRLLVL.

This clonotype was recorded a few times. In DNA form, the CDR3 reads TGTGCCACCAGTCTAGCAGGGGTCCCCTACGAGCAGTACTTC. Amino acids: CATSLAGVPYEQYF. The chain joins TRBV24-1 to TRBJ2-7; D is possibly TRBD1 (6 bases). V lost 6 bases, J lost 2 bases, and 13 bases lay in between. The CDR3 extends over 14 amino acids. Germline loops: CDR1 KGHDR, CDR2 SFDVKD.

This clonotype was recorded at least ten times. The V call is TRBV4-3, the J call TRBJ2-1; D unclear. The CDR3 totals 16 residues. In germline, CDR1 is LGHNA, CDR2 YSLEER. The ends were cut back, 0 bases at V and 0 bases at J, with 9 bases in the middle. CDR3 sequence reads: CASSQERLISYNEQFF. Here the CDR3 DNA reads TGCGCCAGCAGCCAAGAACGGCTAATCTCCTACAATGAGCAGTTCTTC.

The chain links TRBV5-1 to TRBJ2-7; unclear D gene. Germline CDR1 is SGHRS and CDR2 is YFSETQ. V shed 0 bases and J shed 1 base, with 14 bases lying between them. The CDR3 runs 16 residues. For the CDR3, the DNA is TGCGCCAGCAGCTTGGCCGGCGTCCTGAGGTCCTACGAGCAGTACTTC. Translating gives CASSLAGVLRSYEQYF.

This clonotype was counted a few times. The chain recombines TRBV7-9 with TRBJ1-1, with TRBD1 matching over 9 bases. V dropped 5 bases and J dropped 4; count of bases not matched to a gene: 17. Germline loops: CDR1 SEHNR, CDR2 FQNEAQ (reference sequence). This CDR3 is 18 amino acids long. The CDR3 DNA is TGTGCCAGCAGCACCAGGACAGGGGTAGGTTTGTGGGGCACTGAAGCTTTCTTT. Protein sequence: CASSTRTGVGLWGTEAFF.

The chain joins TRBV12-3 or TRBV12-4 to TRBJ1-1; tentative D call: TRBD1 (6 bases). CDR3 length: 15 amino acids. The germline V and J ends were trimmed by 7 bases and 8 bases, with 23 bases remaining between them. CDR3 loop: CASTFRVTGQGEAFF. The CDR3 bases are TGTGCCAGCACCTTTCGTGTGACAGGTCAAGGGGAAGCTTTCTTT.

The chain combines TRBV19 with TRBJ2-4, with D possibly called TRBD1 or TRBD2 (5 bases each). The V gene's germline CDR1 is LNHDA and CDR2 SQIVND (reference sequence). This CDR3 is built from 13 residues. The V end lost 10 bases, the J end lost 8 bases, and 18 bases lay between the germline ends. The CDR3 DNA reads TGTGCCACAAAGCCGCAGGGAGTAGACATTCAGTACTTC. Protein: CATKPQGVDIQYF.

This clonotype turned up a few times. DNA of the CDR3: TGCAGTGCTAGAATAACAGGGGGCTACGAGCAGTACTTC. It specifies CSARITGGYEQYF. This rearrangement joins TRBV20-1 to TRBJ2-7; TRBD1 matches 8 bases. The V gene end was trimmed by 2 bases and the J gene end by 3 bases; junction bases not matched to a gene: 3. CDR1 DFQATT and CDR2 SNEGSKA come from the germline V gene (reference sequence). The CDR3 covers 13 residues.

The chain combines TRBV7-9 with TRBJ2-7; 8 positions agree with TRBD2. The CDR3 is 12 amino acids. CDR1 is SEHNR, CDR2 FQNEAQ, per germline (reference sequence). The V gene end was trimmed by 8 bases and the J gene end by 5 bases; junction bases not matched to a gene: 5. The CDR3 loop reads CASGRAGDEQYF. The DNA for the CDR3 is TGTGCCAGCGGGCGAGCGGGGGACGAGCAGTACTTC. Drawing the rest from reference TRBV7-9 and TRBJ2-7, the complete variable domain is DTGVSQNPRHKITKRGQNVTFRCDPISEHNRLYWYRQTLGQGPEFLTYFQNEAQLEKSRLLSDRFSAERPKGSFSTLEIQRTEQGDSAMYLCASGRAGDEQYFGPGTRLTVT.